Given below is one T cell receptor (beta chain) in context. Its antigen is not identified. The CDR3 spans 19 residues. V gave up 2 bases and J gave up 3 bases; unmatched junction bases: 18. CDR1 is SEHNR, CDR2 FQNEAQ, per germline (reference sequence). This sample was taken from a study of cytomegalovirus exposure and HLA in healthy donors. Study-level results: Analyses of presence and absence presupposed an approximately uniform sequencing depth across donors.

60 Vbeta and 13 Jbeta primers were used in PCR. TCRdb's table, derived via immunoSEQ multiplex PCR, lists solely in-frame clones and lacks some. The table has more than 150,000 clones, 70% to 90% seen once; the top ten hold 9.3%. This TCR derives from a young man in good health and CMV-seropositive. V is TRBV7-9 and J is TRBJ2-5; TRBD2 matches at 7 bases. The material sequenced was PBMCs. CDR3 loop: CASSLRGAPDYAGEETQYF. CDR3 nucleotides: TGTGCCAGCAGCTTACGTGGGGCGCCGGACTATGCGGGAGAAGAGACCCAGTACTTC.